This TCR beta chain was observed in a study of neoadjuvant nivolumab and ipilimumab in lung cancer. Study outcomes and limitations: Only two of four nivolumab-treated tumors gained richness and clonality by surgery. Only a single major-pathologic-response sample was available for clonality analysis.

Here immunoSEQ multiplex PCR was the method, and the copy in TCRdb shows in-frame clones only, minus some. The data hold about 4,000 clones, with about 79% observed a single time. V was clipped by 3 bases and J by 10 bases, with 10 bases between them. Germline V gene lookup returns CDR1 MGHRA and CDR2 YSYEKL. This CDR3 region has 12 residues. Regarding this clone: Its antigen is still unknown.

This receptor was identified in an adult with non-small cell lung cancer. This specimen was peripheral blood, taken after neoadjuvant nivolumab, alone or with ipilimumab, at or shortly before surgery. The rearrangement joins TRBV4-1 to TRBJ2-1; D is undetermined. CDR3 residues: CASSHSLAEQFF. CDR3 nucleotides: TGCGCCAGCAGCCACAGCCTGGCCGAGCAGTTCTTC.